One and the same sample provided the 8 T cell receptor beta chains below, sequenced in a study of graft-versus-host responses after intestinal transplantation. Generated by immunoSEQ multiplex PCR, the TCRdb table keeps only in-frame clones and is missing some. The sample has some 90,000 clones; approximately 90% are singletons. These TCRs are of unknown antigen specificity. Source: unstimulated CD8+ T cells sorted from spleen or lymph node cells, taken before intestinal transplant. These receptors all come from a human donor who received an intestinal transplant.

The chain links TRBV7-9 to TRBJ2-6; D gene ambiguous. Germline assignment: CDR1 SEHNR and CDR2 FQNEAQ (reference sequence). This CDR3 is 15 amino acids long. V was pared by 2 bases and J by 0 bases, with 5 bases between. CDR3 DNA sequence: TGTGCCAGCAGCTTACTCCCCTCTGGGGCCAACGTCCTGACTTTC. It encodes CASSLLPSGANVLTF.

The chain is built from TRBV5-3 and TRBJ1-1; D perhaps matches TRBD1 (6 bases). TRBV5-3 counts as an open reading frame of uncertain function. V shed 8 bases and J shed 0 bases, with 14 bases lying between them. The CDR3 is made up of 14 amino acids. CDR3 loop: CASSKWTVNTEAFF. The CDR3 region has the DNA TGTGCCAGCAGCAAATGGACAGTGAACACTGAAGCTTTCTTT.

CDR3: CATTPRDGSFYTF. CDR3 DNA: TGTGCCACCACCCCGCGGGACGGTTCTTTCTACACCTTC. The rearrangement joins TRBV15 to TRBJ1-2; tentatively, D is TRBD1 (5 bases). CDR1 and CDR2 from the germline V gene are LNHNV and YYDKDF (reference sequence). Deletions cut 7 bases from V and 10 bases from J, with 19 bases between. CDR3 size: 13 residues.

This chain uses TRBV11-2 with TRBJ2-3, with D perhaps TRBD2 (5 bases). Germline V gene lookup returns CDR1 SGHAT and CDR2 FQNNGV. V lost 0 bases and J lost 1, with 11 bases in between. This CDR3 spans 16 amino acids. The CDR3 loop is CASSLEAAHGTDTQYF. The CDR3 coding sequence is TGTGCCAGCAGCTTAGAAGCGGCCCATGGCACAGATACGCAGTATTTT. The variable domain in full, completed from reference TRBV11-2 and TRBJ2-3, reads EAGVAQSPRYKIIEKRQSVAFWCNPISGHATLYWYQQILGQGPKLLIQFQNNGVVDDSQLPKDRFSAERLKGVDSTLKIQPAKLEDSAVYLCASSLEAAHGTDTQYFGPGTRLTVL.

The gene calls are TRBV9 and TRBJ2-7; 8 bases align to TRBD1. V lost 10 bases and J lost 4; bases outside the gene matches: 7. This CDR3 has 12 residues. Germline V lookup: CDR1 SGDLS, CDR2 YYNGEE. Written as DNA, the CDR3 is TGTGCCCCCTGGACAGGGAAATACGAGCAGTACTTC. It specifies CAPWTGKYEQYF. Filled out from reference TRBV9 and TRBJ2-7, the complete variable domain reads DSGVTQTPKHLITATGQRVTLRCSPRSGDLSVYWYQQSLDQGLQFLIQYYNGEERAKGNILERFSAQQFPDLHSELNLSSLELGDSALYFCAPWTGKYEQYFGPGTRLTVT.

This clone was picked up a small number of times. The V gene is TRBV6-5, the J gene TRBJ1-5, with 8 positions matching TRBD1. The CDR3 extends over 15 amino acids. Germline loops: CDR1 MNHEY, CDR2 SVGAGI. V was pared by 2 bases and J by 9 bases, with 9 bases of the junction left unmatched. The CDR3 DNA sequence: TGTGCCAGCAGTTACCCGGGACAGGCTACTCGGCCCCAGCATTTT. Translated, it gives CASSYPGQATRPQHF.

The gene calls are TRBV4-1 and TRBJ1-6; no clear D gene. Germline V CDR1 and CDR2: MGHRA, YSYEKL. Trimming cost V 1 base and J 5 bases, with 9 bases left between them. The CDR3 has 15 amino acids. CDR3 residues: CASSQGTGHNSPLHF. The CDR3, as DNA: TGCGCCAGCAGCCAAGGGACGGGCCATAATTCACCCCTCCACTTT.

The V call is TRBV4-1, the J call TRBJ2-5, with D perhaps being TRBD1 or TRBD2 (6 bases each). Deletions cut 3 bases from V and 1 base from J, with 18 bases between. There are 17 residues in the CDR3. Germline V lookup: CDR1 MGHRA, CDR2 YSYEKL. This chain's CDR3 is CASSQPKLGGGQETQYF. As DNA, the CDR3 is TGCGCCAGCAGCCAGCCGAAGCTAGGGGGAGGCCAAGAGACCCAGTACTTC.